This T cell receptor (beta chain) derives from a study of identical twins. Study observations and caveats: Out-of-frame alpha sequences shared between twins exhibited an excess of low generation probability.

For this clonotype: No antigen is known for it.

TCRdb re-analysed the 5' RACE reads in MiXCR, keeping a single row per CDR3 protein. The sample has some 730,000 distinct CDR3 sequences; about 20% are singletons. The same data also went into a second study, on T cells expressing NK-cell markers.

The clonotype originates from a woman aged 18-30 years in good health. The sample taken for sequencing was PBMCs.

CDR3 in DNA: TGTGCCAGCAGCCCCTTAGGATCGGGCGATTCACCCCTCCACTTT. Translating it yields CASSPLGSGDSPLHF. This chain connects TRBV6-1 to TRBJ1-6, with D unresolved. V lost 6 bases to trimming and J lost 8 bases, with 17 bases between them. CDR3 size: 15 residues. Looked up from germline, CDR1 is MNHNS and CDR2 is SASEGT.